Below, 5 T cell receptor beta chains from the same sample are listed, as sequenced in a study of T cell responses to AZD1222 COVID-19 vaccine. The repertoire was sequenced with immunoSEQ multiplex PCR; TCRdb's copy has only in-frame clones and lacks some. The sample includes about 120,000 clones, approximately 89% of them seen just once. This specimen consisted of peripheral blood, obtained on day 0 of AZD1222 vaccination. These receptors were obtained from an adult in good health.

This clone has a single count. This CDR3 fails to terminate in the conserved phenylalanine or tryptophan, so it likely reflects a read error. It is unclear where the CDR3 begins or ends on the DNA, so no DNA is shown, and the CDR3 is as TCRdb lists it. The V gene is TRBV18, the J gene TRBJ1-4. The CDR3 is 12 residues long, ends included. Germline V gene sequence: CDR1 KGHSH, CDR2 LQKENI. CDR3 sequence: CASRNTAGTARI.

V and J are TRBV6-2 or TRBV6-3 and TRBJ2-7; 7 nucleotides match TRBD1. The V gene end was trimmed by 0 bases and the J gene end by 2 bases; junction bases not matched to a gene: 4. CDR3 size: 15 residues. Germline CDR1 MNHEY, CDR2 SVGEGT. CDR3 sequence reads: CASSYSTGQTYEQYF. CDR3 DNA: TGTGCCAGCAGTTACTCCACGGGACAGACCTACGAGCAGTACTTC.

The chain carries TRBV12-3 or TRBV12-4 and TRBJ2-5, with a weak D call TRBD1 (5 bases). V was cut by 4 bases and J by 4 bases, with 7 bases left in between. This CDR3 spans 12 amino acids. The DNA for the CDR3 is TGTGCCAGCAGTTGGGGCGGAGAGACCCAGTACTTC. Protein: CASSWGGETQYF.

The chain is built from TRBV27 and TRBJ2-2; D gene ambiguous. The length of the CDR3 is 12 residues. The V gene's germline CDR1 is MNHEY and CDR2 SMNVEV (reference sequence). Trimming removed 5 bases at V and 1 base at J, with 2 bases between. The CDR3 loop reads CASSRNTGELFF. CDR3 bases: TGTGCCAGCAGTAGGAACACCGGGGAGCTGTTTTTT.

This rearrangement joins TRBV25-1 to TRBJ2-7; D is unresolved. Trimming pared 0 bases from V and 0 bases from J, leaving 6 bases between. Germline values: CDR1 MGHDK, CDR2 SYGVNS. This CDR3 has 14 residues. This CDR3 is CASSEYLGSYEQYF. The CDR3 DNA reads TGTGCCAGCAGTGAATATCTGGGCTCCTACGAGCAGTACTTC.